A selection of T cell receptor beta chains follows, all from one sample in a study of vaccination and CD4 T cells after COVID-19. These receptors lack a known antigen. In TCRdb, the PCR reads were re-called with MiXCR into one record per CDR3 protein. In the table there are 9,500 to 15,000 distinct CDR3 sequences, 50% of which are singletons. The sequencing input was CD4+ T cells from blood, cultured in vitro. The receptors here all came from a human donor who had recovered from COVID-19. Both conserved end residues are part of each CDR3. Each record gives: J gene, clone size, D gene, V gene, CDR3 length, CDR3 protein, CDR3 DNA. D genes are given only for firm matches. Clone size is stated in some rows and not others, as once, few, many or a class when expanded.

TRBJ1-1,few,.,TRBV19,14,CASSFGPLNTEAFF,TGTGCCAGTAGTTTCGGACCCCTGAACACTGAAGCTTTCTTT
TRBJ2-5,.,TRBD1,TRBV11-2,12,CASRGQKETQYF,TGTGCCAGTAGGGGACAGAAAGAGACCCAGTACTTC
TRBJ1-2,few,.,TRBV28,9,CASINGYTF,TGTGCCAGCATCAATGGCTACACCTTC
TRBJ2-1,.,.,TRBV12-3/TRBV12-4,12,CTSSAGRNEQFF,TGTACCAGCTCTGCGGGTCGGAATGAGCAGTTCTTC
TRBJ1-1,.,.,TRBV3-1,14,CASSQVGQTLPAFF,TGTGCCAGCAGCCAAGTTGGGCAAACTCTCCCAGCTTTCTTT
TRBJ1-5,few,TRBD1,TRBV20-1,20,CSARARFGQGILIGNQPQHF,TGCAGTGCTAGAGCGAGGTTTGGACAGGGTATTTTGATAGGCAATCAGCCCCAGCATTTT
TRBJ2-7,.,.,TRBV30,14,CAWSVGRPSYEQYF,TGTGCCTGGAGTGTTGGCAGGCCCTCCTACGAGCAGTACTTC
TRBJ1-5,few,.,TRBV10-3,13,CAAQGNSNQPQHF,TGTGCCGCACAGGGTAATAGCAATCAGCCCCAGCATTTT
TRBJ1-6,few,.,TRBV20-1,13,CSASEPGNSPLHF,TGCAGTGCTTCCGAACCGGGAAATTCACCCCTCCACTTT
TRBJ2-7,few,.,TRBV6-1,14,CASSDRWTVGEQYF,TGTGCCAGCAGCGACCGGTGGACAGTTGGGGAGCAGTACTTC
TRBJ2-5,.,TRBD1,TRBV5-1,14,CASSLVVGQGAQYF,TGCGCCAGCAGCTTGGTTGTGGGGCAGGGGGCCCAGTACTTC
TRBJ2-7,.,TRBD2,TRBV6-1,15,CASRTTSGGPYEQYF,TGTGCCAGCAGGACAACTAGCGGAGGCCCCTACGAGCAGTACTTC
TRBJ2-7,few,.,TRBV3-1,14,CASSGAALAGEQYF,TGTGCCAGCAGCGGGGCGGCCCTGGCTGGCGAGCAGTACTTC
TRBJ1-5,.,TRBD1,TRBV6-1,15,CASSAAGGSNQPQHF,TGTGCCAGCAGTGCAGCAGGGGGGTCCAATCAGCCCCAGCATTTT
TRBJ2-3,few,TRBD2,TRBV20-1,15,CSARVPTSGTDTQYF,TGCAGTGCTAGAGTCCCGACTAGCGGCACAGATACGCAGTATTTT
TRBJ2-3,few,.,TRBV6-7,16,CASSSFLGQGKDTQYF,TGTGCCAGCAGCTCCTTTCTCGGGCAGGGGAAAGATACGCAGTATTTT
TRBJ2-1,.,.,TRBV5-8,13,CASSSKALLEQFF,TGTGCCAGCAGCTCTAAGGCCCTGCTAGAGCAGTTCTTC
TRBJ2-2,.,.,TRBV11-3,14,CASSLDFGTGELFF,TGTGCCAGCAGCTTAGATTTTGGCACCGGGGAGCTGTTTTTT
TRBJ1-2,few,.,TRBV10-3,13,CAISEFVGQDYTF,TGTGCCATCAGCGAGTTTGTGGGCCAGGACTACACCTTC
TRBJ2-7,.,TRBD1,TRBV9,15,CASSPRQGATYEQYF,TGTGCCAGCAGCCCACGACAGGGAGCTACCTACGAGCAGTACTTC
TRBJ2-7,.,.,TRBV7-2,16,CASSVQKTGWGYEQYF,TGTGCCAGCAGCGTTCAAAAGACAGGTTGGGGCTACGAGCAGTACTTC
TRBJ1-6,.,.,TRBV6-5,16,CASSYSIWTVQSPLHF,TGTGCCAGCAGTTACTCGATTTGGACAGTTCAGTCACCCCTCCACTTT
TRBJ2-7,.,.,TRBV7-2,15,CASSKYGTQGNEQYF,TGTGCCAGCAGCAAGTACGGTACACAGGGTAACGAGCAGTACTTC
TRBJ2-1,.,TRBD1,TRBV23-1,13,CASSQEQGNEQFF,TGCGCCAGCAGTCAAGAACAGGGGAATGAGCAGTTCTTC
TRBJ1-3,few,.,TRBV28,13,CASSLRPGNTIYF,TGTGCCAGCAGCCTTAGGCCCGGAAACACCATATATTTT
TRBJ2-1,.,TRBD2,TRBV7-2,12,CASSPPTSKQFF,TGTGCCAGCAGCCCACCGACTAGCAAGCAGTTCTTC